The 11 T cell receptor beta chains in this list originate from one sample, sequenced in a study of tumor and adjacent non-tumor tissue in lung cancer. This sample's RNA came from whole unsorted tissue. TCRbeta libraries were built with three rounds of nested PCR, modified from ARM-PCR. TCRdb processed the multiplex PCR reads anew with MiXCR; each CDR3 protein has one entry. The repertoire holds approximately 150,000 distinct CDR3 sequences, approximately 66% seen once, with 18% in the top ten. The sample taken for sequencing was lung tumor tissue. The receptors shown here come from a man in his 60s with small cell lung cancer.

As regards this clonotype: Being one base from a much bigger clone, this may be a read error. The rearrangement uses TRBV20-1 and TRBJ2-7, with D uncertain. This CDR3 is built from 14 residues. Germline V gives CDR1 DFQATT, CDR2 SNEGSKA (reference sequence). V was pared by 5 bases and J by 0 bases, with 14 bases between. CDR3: CSALPAIDSYEQYF. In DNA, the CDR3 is TGCAGTGCTTTACCAGCTATTGACTCCTACGAGCAGTACTTC.

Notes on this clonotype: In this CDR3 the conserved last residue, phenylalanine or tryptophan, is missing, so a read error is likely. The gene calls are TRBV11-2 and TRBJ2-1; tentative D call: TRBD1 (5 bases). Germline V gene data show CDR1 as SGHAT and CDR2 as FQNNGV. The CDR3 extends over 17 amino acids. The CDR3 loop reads CASSLVTAQSSYNDQFL. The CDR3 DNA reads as TGTGCCAGCAGCTTAGTGACAGCCCAGAGCTCCTACAATGACCAGTTCTTA.

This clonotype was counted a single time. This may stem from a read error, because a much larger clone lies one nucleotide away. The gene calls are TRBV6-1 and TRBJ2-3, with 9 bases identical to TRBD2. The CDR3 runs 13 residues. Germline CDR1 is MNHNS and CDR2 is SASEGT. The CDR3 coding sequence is TGTACCAGCTTAGCGGGGGGCACAGATACGCAGTATTTT. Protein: CTSLAGGTDTQYF.

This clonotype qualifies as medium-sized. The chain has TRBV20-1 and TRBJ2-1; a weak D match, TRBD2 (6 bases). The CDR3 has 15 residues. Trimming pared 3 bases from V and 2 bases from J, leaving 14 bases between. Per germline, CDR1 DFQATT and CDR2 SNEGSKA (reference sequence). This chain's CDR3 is CSASVGRFTYNEQFF. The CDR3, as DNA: TGCAGTGCTAGTGTCGGGAGATTCACCTACAATGAGCAGTTCTTC.

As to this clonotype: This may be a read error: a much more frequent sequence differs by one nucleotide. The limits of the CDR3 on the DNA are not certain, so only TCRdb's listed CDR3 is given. The CDR3 loop reads CVSSFSGPVETQYF. V and J are TRBV12-3 or TRBV12-4 and TRBJ2-5; no check of the table's D call, TRBD1, against the DNA was made. The CDR3 is 14 amino acids long, termini counted.

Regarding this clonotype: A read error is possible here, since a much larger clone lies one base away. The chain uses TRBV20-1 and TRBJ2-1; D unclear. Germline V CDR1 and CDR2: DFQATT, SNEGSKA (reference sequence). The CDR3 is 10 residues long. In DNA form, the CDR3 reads TGCTGTGCCGGAATAGGGGAGCAGTTCTTC. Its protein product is CCAGIGEQFF.

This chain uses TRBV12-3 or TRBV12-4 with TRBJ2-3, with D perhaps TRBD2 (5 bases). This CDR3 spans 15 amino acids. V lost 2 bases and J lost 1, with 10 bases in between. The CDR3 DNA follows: TGTGCCAGCAGTTTATGGCGGGTTCGCACAGATACGCAGTATTTT. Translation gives CASSLWRVRTDTQYF.

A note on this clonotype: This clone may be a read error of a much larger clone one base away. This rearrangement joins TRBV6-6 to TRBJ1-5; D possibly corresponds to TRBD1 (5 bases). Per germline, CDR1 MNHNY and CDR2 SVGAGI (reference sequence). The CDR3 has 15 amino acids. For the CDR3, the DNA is TGTGCCAGCAGTTATTCAGGGATTAGCAGTCAGCCCCAGCATTTT. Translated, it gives CASSYSGISSQPQHF.

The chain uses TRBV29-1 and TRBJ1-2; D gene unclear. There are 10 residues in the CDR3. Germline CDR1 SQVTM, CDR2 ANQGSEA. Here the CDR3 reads CNAGEYGYTF. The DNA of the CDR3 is TGCAACGCCGGAGAGTATGGCTACACCTTC.

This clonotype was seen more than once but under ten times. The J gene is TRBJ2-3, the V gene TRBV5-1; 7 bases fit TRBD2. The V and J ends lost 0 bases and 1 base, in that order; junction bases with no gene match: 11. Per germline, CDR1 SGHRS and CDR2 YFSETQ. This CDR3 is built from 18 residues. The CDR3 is CASSLGFWGGAGTDTQYF. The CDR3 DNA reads TGCGCCAGCAGCTTGGGTTTCTGGGGGGGAGCTGGCACAGATACGCAGTATTTT.

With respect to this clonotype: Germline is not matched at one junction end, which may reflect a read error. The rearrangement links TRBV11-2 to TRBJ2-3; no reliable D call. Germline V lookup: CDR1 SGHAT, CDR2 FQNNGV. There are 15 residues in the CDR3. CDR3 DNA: TGTGCCAGCAGCCCGCTGGACGGGCGCACAGATACCCAGTGTTTT. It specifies CASSPLDGRTDTQCF.